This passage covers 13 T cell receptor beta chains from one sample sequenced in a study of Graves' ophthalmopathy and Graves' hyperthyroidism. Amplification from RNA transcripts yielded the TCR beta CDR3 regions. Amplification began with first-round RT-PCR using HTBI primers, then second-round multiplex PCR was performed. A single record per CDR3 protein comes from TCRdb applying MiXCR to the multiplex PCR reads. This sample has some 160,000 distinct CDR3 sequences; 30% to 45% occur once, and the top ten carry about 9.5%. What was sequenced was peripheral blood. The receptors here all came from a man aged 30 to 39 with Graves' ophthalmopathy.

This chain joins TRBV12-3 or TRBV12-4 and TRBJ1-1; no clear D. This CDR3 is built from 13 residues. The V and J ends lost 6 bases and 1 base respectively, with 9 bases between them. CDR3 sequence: CASRLTKNTEAFF. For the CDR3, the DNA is TGTGCCAGCAGGCTCACGAAGAACACTGAAGCTTTCTTT.

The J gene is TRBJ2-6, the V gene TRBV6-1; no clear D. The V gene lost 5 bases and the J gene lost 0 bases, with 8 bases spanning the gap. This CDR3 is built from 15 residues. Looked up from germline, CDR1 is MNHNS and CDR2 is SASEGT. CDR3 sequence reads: CASSPYSSGANVLTF. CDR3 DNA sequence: TGTGCCAGCAGTCCCTATAGCTCTGGGGCCAACGTCCTGACTTTC.

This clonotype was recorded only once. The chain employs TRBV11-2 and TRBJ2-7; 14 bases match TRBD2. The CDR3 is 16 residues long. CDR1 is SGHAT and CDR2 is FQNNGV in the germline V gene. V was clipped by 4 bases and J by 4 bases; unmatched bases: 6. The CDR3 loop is CASSYGLAGGIYEQYF. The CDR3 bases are TGTGCCAGCAGCTACGGACTAGCGGGGGGAATTTACGAGCAGTACTTC.

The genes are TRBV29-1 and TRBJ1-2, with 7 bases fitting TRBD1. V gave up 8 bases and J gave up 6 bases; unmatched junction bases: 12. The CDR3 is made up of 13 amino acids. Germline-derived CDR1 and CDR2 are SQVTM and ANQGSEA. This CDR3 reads CSSAHRGADGYTF. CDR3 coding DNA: TGCAGCTCGGCCCACAGGGGAGCGGATGGCTACACCTTC. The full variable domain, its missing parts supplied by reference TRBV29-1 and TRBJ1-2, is SAVISQKPSRDICQRGTSLTIQCQVDSQVTMMFWYRQQPGQSLTLIATANQGSEATYESGFVIDKFPISRPNLTFSTLTVSNMSPEDSSIYLCSSAHRGADGYTFGSGTRLTVV.

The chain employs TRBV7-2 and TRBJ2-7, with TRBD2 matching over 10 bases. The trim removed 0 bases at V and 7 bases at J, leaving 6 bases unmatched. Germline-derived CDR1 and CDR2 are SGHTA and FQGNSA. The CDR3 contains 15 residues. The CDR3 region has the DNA TGTGCCAGCAGCTTAGCTAGCGGGGGGATGGGTGAGCAGTACTTC. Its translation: CASSLASGGMGEQYF.

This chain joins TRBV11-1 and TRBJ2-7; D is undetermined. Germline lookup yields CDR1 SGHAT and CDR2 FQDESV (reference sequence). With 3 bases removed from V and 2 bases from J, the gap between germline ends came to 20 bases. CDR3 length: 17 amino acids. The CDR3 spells CASSLPRKGGKTYEQYF. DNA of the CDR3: TGTGCCAGCAGCTTGCCCCGAAAGGGTGGAAAGACCTACGAGCAGTACTTC.

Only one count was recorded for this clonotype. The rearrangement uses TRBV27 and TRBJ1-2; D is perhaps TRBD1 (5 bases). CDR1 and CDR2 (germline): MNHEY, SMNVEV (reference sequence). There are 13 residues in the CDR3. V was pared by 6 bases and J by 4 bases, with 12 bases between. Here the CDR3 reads CASRPGLSYGYTF. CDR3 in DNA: TGTGCCAGCAGACCAGGGTTGAGCTATGGCTACACCTTC.

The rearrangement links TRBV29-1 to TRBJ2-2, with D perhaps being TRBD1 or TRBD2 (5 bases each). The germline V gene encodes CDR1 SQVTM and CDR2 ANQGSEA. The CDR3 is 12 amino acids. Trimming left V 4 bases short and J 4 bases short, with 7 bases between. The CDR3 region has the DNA TGCAGCGTTGTCGGGACCACCGGGGAGCTGTTTTTT. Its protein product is CSVVGTTGELFF.

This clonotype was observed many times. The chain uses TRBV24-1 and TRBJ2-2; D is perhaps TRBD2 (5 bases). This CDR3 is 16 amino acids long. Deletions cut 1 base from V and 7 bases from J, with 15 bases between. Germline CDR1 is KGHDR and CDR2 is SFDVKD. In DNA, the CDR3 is TGTGCCACCAGTGATTTAGGTGCGGCGGCGGGCGGGGAGCTGTTTTTT. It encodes CATSDLGAAAGGELFF.

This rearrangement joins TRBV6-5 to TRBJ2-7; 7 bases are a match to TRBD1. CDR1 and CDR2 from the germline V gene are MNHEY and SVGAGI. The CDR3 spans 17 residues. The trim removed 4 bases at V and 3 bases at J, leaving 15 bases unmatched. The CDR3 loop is CASSSRVVYRGGYEQYF. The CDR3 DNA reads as TGTGCCAGCAGTTCCCGAGTGGTATACAGGGGCGGCTACGAGCAGTACTTC.

The CDR3 loop is CASSFQRDGPYEQYF. The CDR3, as DNA: TGTGCCAGCAGCTTTCAACGGGACGGACCCTACGAGCAGTACTTC. This rearrangement joins TRBV7-8 to TRBJ2-7; the D call may be TRBD1 or TRBD2 (5 bases each). V lost 3 bases and J lost 2, with 14 bases in between. The CDR3 is 15 amino acids. Per the germline V gene, CDR1 is SGHVS and CDR2 is FQNEAQ.

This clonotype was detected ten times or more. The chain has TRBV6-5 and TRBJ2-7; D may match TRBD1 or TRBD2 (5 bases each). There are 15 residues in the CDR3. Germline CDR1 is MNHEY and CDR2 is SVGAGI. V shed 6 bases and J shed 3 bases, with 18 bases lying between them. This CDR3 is CASSYAQGEYYEQYF. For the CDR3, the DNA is TGTGCCAGCAGCTATGCTCAAGGGGAGTACTACGAGCAGTACTTC.

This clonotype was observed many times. The CDR3 bases are TGCAGTGCTAGGGATGCTAGCGGATCCTACGAGCAGTACTTC. Its protein is CSARDASGSYEQYF. This sequence joins TRBV20-1 and TRBJ2-7, with 7 bases lining up with TRBD2. Germline assignment: CDR1 DFQATT and CDR2 SNEGSKA (reference sequence). The CDR3 is 14 residues long. The J segment lost 1 base and the V segment lost 3 bases, leaving 6 bases of the junction unmatched.